Below, 28 T cell receptor beta chains from the same sample are listed, as sequenced in a study of blood T cell repertoires in COVID-19. The table came from immunoSEQ multiplex PCR; TCRdb's copy has only in-frame clones and leaves some out. This table has over 70,000 clones, approximately 85% appearing once. The source material was peripheral blood. The receptors were sampled from a man at least 80 years old with acute or convalescent COVID-19.

As for this clone: Germline and junction disagree at one end, which may indicate a read error. V gene TRBV5-8 combines with J gene TRBJ1-1; 8 bases map to TRBD1. There are 14 residues in the CDR3. Germline-derived CDR1 and CDR2 are SGHTS and YDEGEE. In nucleotides, the CDR3 is TGTGCCAGCAACTTGGACAGGGTCGACACTGAAGCTTTCTTT. Translation: CASNLDRVDTEAFF.

This clone came up once. Other DNA sequences of this sample code for an identical CDR3. This chain uses TRBV7-2 with TRBJ2-2, with TRBD2 matching over 7 bases. This CDR3 contains 16 residues. Looked up from germline, CDR1 is SGHTA and CDR2 is FQGNSA. V shed 5 bases and J 0 bases; nucleotides not matched to a gene: 6. The CDR3 DNA sequence: TGTGCCAGCAGCCTATCTAGCGGCGCGAACACCGGGGAGCTGTTTTTT. Protein product: CASSLSSGANTGELFF.

This CDR3 reads CASSLRDRAGETQYF. Written as DNA, the CDR3 is TGTGCCAGCAGCTTACGGGACAGGGCAGGGGAGACCCAGTACTTC. V and J are TRBV11-1 and TRBJ2-5, with 9 bases identical to TRBD1. After removal of 2 bases from V and 5 bases from J, the junction contained 6 bases not matched to a gene. The germline CDR1 and CDR2 sequences are SGHAT and FQDESV (reference sequence). This CDR3 has 15 amino acids.

The chain uses TRBV6-5 and TRBJ2-3; 8 nucleotides align to TRBD1. The CDR3 is 15 amino acids. Per germline, CDR1 MNHEY and CDR2 SVGAGI. V shed 0 bases, J shed 7 bases, and the junction held 6 bases outside the gene matches. For the CDR3, the DNA is TGTGCCAGCAGTTACTCTTCCCAGGGGGCTAATACGCAGTATTTT. Encoded protein: CASSYSSQGANTQYF.

The chain recombines TRBV18 with TRBJ1-1; 7 nucleotides align to TRBD1. This CDR3 comprises 15 residues. V shed 3 bases and J 3 bases; nucleotides not matched to a gene: 7. Per germline, CDR1 KGHSH and CDR2 LQKENI. CDR3 DNA sequence: TGTGCCAGCTCACCCCAGACAGGGTTGGACACTGAAGCTTTCTTT. Its protein product is CASSPQTGLDTEAFF.

This chain uses TRBV19 with TRBJ1-2, with a possible D match to TRBD1 (5 bases). The CDR3 is 14 residues long. Trimming removed 6 bases at V and 4 bases at J, with 15 bases between. CDR1 and CDR2 from the germline V gene are LNHDA and SQIVND (reference sequence). CDR3 in DNA: TGTGCCAGTAGACTTACAACAGGAGTCTATGGCTACACCTTC. Translated, it gives CASRLTTGVYGYTF. Looking up the rest from reference TRBV19 and TRBJ1-2 gives the full variable domain: DGGITQSPKYLFRKEGQNVTLSCEQNLNHDAMYWYRQDPGQGLRLIYYSQIVNDFQKGDIAEGYSVSREKKESFPLTVTSAQKNPTAFYLCASRLTTGVYGYTFGSGTRLTVV.

The rearrangement uses TRBV9 and TRBJ1-2; 11 bases fit TRBD1. CDR1 is SGDLS and CDR2 is YYNGEE in the germline V gene. V dropped 3 bases and J dropped 8; count of bases not matched to a gene: 12. The CDR3 spans 16 residues. The DNA of the CDR3 is TGTGCCAGCAGCGCCCGGGACAGGGGGTTTGTAGGAGGCTACACCTTC. Amino acids: CASSARDRGFVGGYTF.

The chain carries TRBV7-8 and TRBJ1-1; TRBD1 might be the D (5 bases). The germline gives CDR1 SGHVS, CDR2 FQNEAQ. The CDR3 length is 14 residues. Trimming stripped 2 bases from V and 3 bases from J, with 10 bases between. The CDR3 nucleotides read TGTGCCAGCAGCTTATCGGGGGGAGACACTGAAGCTTTCTTT. It specifies CASSLSGGDTEAFF.

The chain links TRBV3-1 (or the pseudogene TRBV3-2) to TRBJ1-4, with 9 nucleotides matching TRBD1. After removal of 4 bases from V and 8 bases from J, the junction contained 8 bases not matched to a gene. In germline, CDR1 is LGHDT, CDR2 YNNKEL (reference sequence). The CDR3 loop spans 15 amino acids. CDR3 loop: CASSLQGAVGEKLFF. The CDR3 nucleotides read TGTGCCAGCAGCCTACAGGGGGCAGTTGGGGAAAAACTGTTTTTT.

This clone came up once. V usage is TRBV19 and J usage is TRBJ2-7, with TRBD1 identical over 9 bases. Germline V CDR1 and CDR2: LNHDA, SQIVND (reference sequence). The CDR3 extends over 15 amino acids. Trimming cost V 6 bases and J 4 bases; bases outside gene matches: 10. The CDR3, as DNA: TGTGCCAGTAGGTCTACCGGGACAGGGAGATACGAGCAGTACTTC. It translates to CASRSTGTGRYEQYF.

The chain joins TRBV28 to TRBJ2-5, with 7 bases aligning to TRBD1. The CDR3 length is 14 residues. After removal of 4 bases from V and 4 bases from J, the junction contained 6 bases not matched to a gene. In germline, CDR1 is MDHEN, CDR2 SYDVKM. The CDR3 nucleotides read TGTGCCAGCAGTTCCCAAGGGGGCAGAGAGACCCAGTACTTC. This encodes CASSSQGGRETQYF.

This clone was counted once. This rearrangement joins TRBV7-9 to TRBJ1-4; D perhaps matches TRBD1 (6 bases). Germline V CDR1 and CDR2: SEHNR, FQNEAQ (reference sequence). Trimming pared 1 base from V and 6 bases from J, leaving 12 bases between. CDR3 length: 15 residues. CDR3 loop: CASSLVVPGDEKLFF. The CDR3 DNA follows: TGTGCCAGCAGCTTAGTAGTCCCAGGGGATGAAAAACTGTTTTTT.

The chain has TRBV7-2 and TRBJ2-7, with D unclear. The germline V gene encodes CDR1 SGHTA and CDR2 FQGNSA. The CDR3 consists of 14 residues. The V and J ends lost 5 bases and 0 bases respectively, with 11 bases between them. CDR3 sequence: CASSPLRSSYEQYF. The CDR3 DNA reads as TGTGCCAGCAGCCCACTCCGGAGCTCCTACGAGCAGTACTTC.

This chain uses TRBV28 with TRBJ1-6, with 7 bases matching TRBD1. V gave up 1 base and J gave up 0 bases; unmatched junction bases: 9. Germline V CDR1 and CDR2: MDHEN, SYDVKM. CDR3 length equals 19 residues. CDR3 in amino acids: CASSLSDRWSSSYNSPLHF. CDR3 nucleotides: TGTGCCAGCAGTTTATCGGACAGGTGGAGTAGCTCCTATAATTCACCCCTCCACTTT. The full variable domain, completed using reference TRBV28 and TRBJ1-6, is DVKVTQSSRYLVKRTGEKVFLECVQDMDHENMFWYRQDPGLGLRLIYFSYDVKMKEKGDIPEGYSVSREKKERFSLILESASTNQTSMYLCASSLSDRWSSSYNSPLHFGNGTRLTVT.

This chain links TRBV28 with TRBJ1-2, with a possible D match to TRBD1 (6 bases). The CDR3 length is 13 residues. CDR1 and CDR2 from the germline V gene are MDHEN and SYDVKM. Trimming left V 4 bases short and J 2 bases short, with 8 bases between. The CDR3 nucleotides are TGTGCCAGCAGTTCGCAGGGGAACTATGGCTACACCTTC. Protein: CASSSQGNYGYTF.

The chain has TRBV7-2 and TRBJ2-1; TRBD2 matches 14 bases. Unmatched junction bases numbered 4, after V lost 4 bases and J lost 5 bases. Per germline, CDR1 SGHTA and CDR2 FQGNSA. The CDR3 consists of 16 residues. The CDR3 DNA is TGTGCCAGCAGCTCCCGACTAGCGGGAGGGCACAATGAGCAGTTCTTC. This gives the protein CASSSRLAGGHNEQFF.

The J gene is TRBJ2-7, the V gene TRBV15; tentatively, D is TRBD1 (5 bases). There are 16 residues in the CDR3. The germline gives CDR1 LNHNV, CDR2 YYDKDF (reference sequence). Trimming shortened V by 0 bases and J by 4 bases, and 16 bases separated the two germline ends. CDR3 residues: CATSRDIRGFNYEQYF. DNA of the CDR3: TGTGCCACCAGCAGAGATATAAGGGGATTTAATTACGAGCAGTACTTC.

The chain carries TRBV6-5 and TRBJ1-5; D uncertain. CDR3 length: 13 residues. Trimming removed 7 bases from V and 3 bases from J, with 10 bases in between. CDR1 MNHEY and CDR2 SVGAGI come from the germline V gene. The CDR3 spells CASKPGINQPQHF. The CDR3 DNA reads TGTGCCAGCAAGCCGGGGATCAATCAGCCCCAGCATTTT.

This sequence joins TRBV4-3 and TRBJ1-4; possible D gene TRBD1, 6 bases. The CDR3 consists of 14 residues. Germline CDR1 and CDR2: LGHNA and YSLEER. V lost 4 bases, J lost 8 bases, and 14 bases lay in between. The CDR3 here is CASSPGEGQEKLFF. The CDR3 DNA sequence: TGCGCCAGCAGCCCAGGGGAAGGGCAAGAAAAACTGTTTTTT.

V usage is TRBV27 and J usage is TRBJ2-7; D is unresolved. V lost 0 bases, J lost 3 bases, and 12 bases lay in between. This CDR3 is built from 15 residues. Germline CDR1 is MNHEY and CDR2 is SMNVEV (reference sequence). CDR3: CASSLSGRSFYEQYF. The CDR3, as DNA: TGTGCCAGCAGTTTATCAGGCAGGTCGTTCTACGAGCAGTACTTC.

The gene calls are TRBV2 and TRBJ2-1, with TRBD2 matching over 15 bases. The length of the CDR3 is 15 residues. Looked up from germline, CDR1 is SNHLY and CDR2 is FYNNEI. After removal of 6 bases from V and 4 bases from J, the junction contained 1 base not matched to a gene. The CDR3 nucleotides are TGTGCCAGCAGGGGGACTAGCGGGGGGTACAATGAGCAGTTCTTC. It translates to CASRGTSGGYNEQFF.

This chain uses TRBV4-3 with TRBJ1-1; D is possibly TRBD1 (6 bases). Germline assignment: CDR1 LGHNA and CDR2 YSLEER. Trimming removed 0 bases at V and 1 base at J, with 6 bases between. The length of the CDR3 is 14 residues. Written as DNA, the CDR3 is TGCGCCAGCAGCCAAGACAGGGGGAACACTGAAGCTTTCTTT. Translated, it gives CASSQDRGNTEAFF.

V is TRBV9 and J is TRBJ2-3, with TRBD2 as a possible D gene (6 bases). This CDR3 spans 15 amino acids. Looked up from germline, CDR1 is SGDLS and CDR2 is YYNGEE. V was cut by 4 bases and J by 3 bases, with 15 bases left in between. This chain's CDR3 is CASSKTGGLTDTQYF. In nucleotides, the CDR3 is TGTGCCAGCAGCAAAACCGGAGGGTTGACAGATACGCAGTATTTT.

This clone was counted only a few times. The chain employs TRBV6-5 and TRBJ2-7; 8 bases agree with TRBD1. Germline loops: CDR1 MNHEY, CDR2 SVGAGI. The CDR3 is 13 amino acids. J lost 5 bases, V lost 8 bases, and 8 bases had no gene match. This CDR3 is CASRDRSRNEQYF. DNA for the CDR3: TGTGCCAGCCGGGACAGGAGTCGAAACGAGCAGTACTTC.

This clone is a singleton in its sample. The chain is built from TRBV5-4 and TRBJ2-3, with a possible D match to TRBD2 (5 bases). The V gene lost 0 bases and the J gene lost 4 bases, with 12 bases spanning the gap. The CDR3 extends over 15 amino acids. Germline V gene data show CDR1 as SGHNT and CDR2 as YYREEE (reference sequence). CDR3 sequence: CASSLGLRGADTQYF. CDR3 nucleotides: TGTGCCAGCAGCTTGGGACTACGTGGCGCAGATACGCAGTATTTT. Complete variable domain (other parts from reference TRBV5-4 and TRBJ2-3): ETGVTQSPTHLIKTRGQQVTLRCSSQSGHNTVSWYQQALGQGPQFIFQYYREEENGRGNFPPRFSGLQFPNYSSELNVNALELDDSALYLCASSLGLRGADTQYFGPGTRLTVL.

The chain uses TRBV2 and TRBJ2-7; 9 nucleotides agree with TRBD1. This CDR3 spans 14 amino acids. Trimming at V came to 10 bases and at J to 5 bases, leaving 12 bases not matched to a gene. In germline, CDR1 is SNHLY, CDR2 FYNNEI. The CDR3 bases are TGTGCCACCTCACCAGACAGGGGGGTCGACGAGCAGTACTTC. Translated: CATSPDRGVDEQYF.

The CDR3 region is CASSYSQGGAPLHF. The CDR3 bases are TGTGCCAGCAGTTACTCTCAGGGCGGGGCACCCCTCCACTTT. The chain uses TRBV6-5 and TRBJ1-6; perhaps TRBD1 as D (5 bases). The V end was cut by 0 bases, the J end by 11 bases, with 11 bases between. Germline CDR1 MNHEY, CDR2 SVGAGI. This CDR3 comprises 14 residues.

This chain connects TRBV5-8 to TRBJ2-1; D unresolved. Germline CDR1 reads SGHTS; CDR2 reads YDEGEE. V shed 0 bases and J shed 7 bases, with 8 bases lying between them. The CDR3 length is 13 residues. CDR3 protein: CASSLDRRNEQFF. The CDR3 DNA follows: TGTGCCAGCAGCTTGGACCGGCGGAATGAGCAGTTCTTC.